This T cell receptor beta chain was captured by sequencing in a study of blood T cell repertoires in COVID-19. Study at large: Sources were T cells, B-cell-depleted T cells, or PBMCs; the material itself was cDNA or gDNA.

Germline trimming cut 6 bases from V and 2 bases from J; bases unmatched to any gene: 11. This CDR3 is built from 16 residues. Per germline, CDR1 LNHDA and CDR2 SQIVND (reference sequence). Some clones are missing from TCRdb's copy, which holds only in-frame ones; the method was immunoSEQ multiplex PCR. The sample yields 56,000 or so clones, about nine tenths seen once. The chain links TRBV19 to TRBJ1-2, with 8 bases that match TRBD1. The TCR originated in a human donor in a cohort sampled during active COVID-19. Sequencing used peripheral blood. The CDR3 loop reads CASSRGRGGSNYGYTF. As DNA, the CDR3 is TGTGCCAGTAGCAGGGGGCGCGGGGGCTCAAACTATGGCTACACCTTC.